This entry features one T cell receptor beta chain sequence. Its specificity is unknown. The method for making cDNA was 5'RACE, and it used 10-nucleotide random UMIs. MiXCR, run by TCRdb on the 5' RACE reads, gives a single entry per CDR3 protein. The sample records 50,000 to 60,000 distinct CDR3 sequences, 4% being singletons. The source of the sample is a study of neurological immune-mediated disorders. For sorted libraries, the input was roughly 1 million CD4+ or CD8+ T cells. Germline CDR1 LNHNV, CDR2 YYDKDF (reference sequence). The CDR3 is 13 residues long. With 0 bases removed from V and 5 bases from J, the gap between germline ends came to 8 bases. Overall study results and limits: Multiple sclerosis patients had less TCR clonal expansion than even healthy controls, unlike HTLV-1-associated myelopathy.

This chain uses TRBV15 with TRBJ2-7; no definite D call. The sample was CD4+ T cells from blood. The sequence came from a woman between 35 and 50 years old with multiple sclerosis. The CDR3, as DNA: TGTGCCACCAGCAGAGACCTCCGGGACGAGCAGTACTTC. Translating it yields CATSRDLRDEQYF.